This T cell receptor beta chain emerged from a study of T cells in localized non-small cell lung cancer. The CDR3 spans 14 residues. V was pared by 4 bases and J by 1 base, with 11 bases between. Germline-derived CDR1 and CDR2 are SGHNT and YYREEE (reference sequence). Method: immunoSEQ multiplex PCR; TCRdb's copy keeps in-frame clones and lacks some. The sample includes 15,000 to 20,000 clones, nearly 90% of them seen just once. This chain links TRBV5-4 with TRBJ1-1, with D possibly matching TRBD1 (6 bases). Source: peripheral blood mononuclear cells, taken before any cancer treatment. This sequence originates from a woman aged 40 to 75 with stage III lung adenocarcinoma. The CDR3 here is CASSRGGWNTEAFF. The CDR3 DNA reads as TGTGCCAGCAGCCGTGGGGGCTGGAACACTGAAGCTTTCTTT.